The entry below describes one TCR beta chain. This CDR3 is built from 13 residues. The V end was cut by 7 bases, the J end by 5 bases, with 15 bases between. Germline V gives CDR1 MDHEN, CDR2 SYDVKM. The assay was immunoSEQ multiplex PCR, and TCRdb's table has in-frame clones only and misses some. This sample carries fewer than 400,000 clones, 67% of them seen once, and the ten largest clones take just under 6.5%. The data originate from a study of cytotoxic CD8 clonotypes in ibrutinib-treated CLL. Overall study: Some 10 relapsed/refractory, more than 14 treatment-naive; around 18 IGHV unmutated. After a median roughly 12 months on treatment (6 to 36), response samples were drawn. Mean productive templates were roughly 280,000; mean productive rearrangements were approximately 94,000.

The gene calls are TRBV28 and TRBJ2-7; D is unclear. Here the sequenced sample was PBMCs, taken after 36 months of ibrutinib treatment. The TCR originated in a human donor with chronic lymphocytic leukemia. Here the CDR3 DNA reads TGTGCCAGCATGGCAGGACCCTCGGACGAGCAGTACTTC. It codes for CASMAGPSDEQYF.